The 15 T cell receptor beta chains listed next were all sequenced from one sample in a study of T and B cells in COVID-19 patients. Multiplex PCR with BIOMED2 TRB-A/B primer pools amplified TRB rearrangements. TCRdb redid the calling of the multiplex PCR reads with MiXCR, one entry per CDR3 protein. The repertoire consists of several thousand distinct CDR3 sequences, with roughly a quarter occurring once and the leading ten covering over 35%. Blood genomic DNA input for TRB amplification was 250-500 ng. Sequencing was performed on blood. Source of these receptors: a human donor with active COVID-19. The donor label of this sample is uncertain.

This clonotype is medium-sized by share. The rearrangement links TRBV29-1 to TRBJ1-3; maybe TRBD1 (6 bases). The CDR3 runs 15 residues. In germline, CDR1 is SQVTM, CDR2 ANQGSEA. Trimming cost V 6 bases and J 0 bases, with 15 bases left between them. CDR3 region: CSVDQGSLSGNTIYF. As DNA, the CDR3 is TGCAGCGTAGACCAGGGGTCTCTCTCTGGAAACACCATATATTTT.

This clonotype was seen only a few times. The V call is TRBV5-6, the J call TRBJ2-1; 11 nucleotides align to TRBD2. The trim removed 4 bases at V and 4 bases at J, leaving 4 bases unmatched. The CDR3 loop spans 15 amino acids. CDR1 SGHDT and CDR2 YYEEEE come from the germline V gene. The CDR3 region is CASSEGLAAYNEQFF. In DNA, the CDR3 is TGTGCCAGCAGCGAGGGACTAGCGGCTTACAATGAGCAGTTCTTC.

This clonotype is labeled as medium-sized. This sequence joins TRBV27 and TRBJ2-7, with TRBD1 matching 7 bases. V shed 5 bases and J 2 bases; nucleotides not matched to a gene: 6. The CDR3 covers 14 residues. The germline V gene has CDR1 MNHEY and CDR2 SMNVEV (reference sequence). The CDR3 DNA is TGTGCCAGCAGTCCCCGGGACAGACCCTACGAGCAGTACTTC. This codes for CASSPRDRPYEQYF.

This chain uses TRBV6-1 with TRBJ1-1; D might be TRBD1 (5 bases). Germline V gives CDR1 MNHNS, CDR2 SASEGT. Trimming left V 6 bases short and J 11 bases short, with 22 bases between. This CDR3 spans 14 amino acids. The CDR3 here is CASSHRTDRGGAFF. CDR3 coding DNA: TGTGCCAGCAGCCATAGGACGGACCGGGGGGGGGCTTTCTTT.

This clonotype is judged medium-sized (0.01 to 0.1%). In DNA, the CDR3 is TGTGCCTCTACTCAGGGGGCCTCAGATACGCAGTATTTT. Amino acid sequence: CASTQGASDTQYF. The chain joins TRBV30 to TRBJ2-3; 8 bases fit TRBD1. J lost 4 bases, V lost 7 bases, and 7 bases had no gene match. CDR3 length: 13 amino acids. Germline V lookup: CDR1 GTSNPN, CDR2 SVGIG (reference sequence).

In its sample, this clonotype is medium-sized (0.01 to 0.1%). This sequence joins TRBV29-1 and TRBJ2-7, with 8 nucleotides matching TRBD1. The CDR3 contains 14 residues. With V trimmed by 6 bases and J by 0 bases, 7 bases remained unmatched. Per germline, CDR1 SQVTM and CDR2 ANQGSEA. For the CDR3, the DNA is TGCAGCGTGGGGACAGGCGGTAGCTCCTACGAGCAGTACTTC. The encoded protein is CSVGTGGSSYEQYF.

The chain joins TRBV27 to TRBJ1-2; tentative D call: TRBD1 (6 bases). Germline assignment: CDR1 MNHEY and CDR2 SMNVEV (reference sequence). The CDR3 contains 15 residues. V shed 3 bases and J shed 1 base, with 12 bases lying between them. The CDR3 sequence: CASSLRGRVNYGYTF. CDR3 in DNA: TGTGCCAGCAGTTTGCGGGGGCGGGTTAACTATGGCTACACCTTC.

V and J are TRBV9 and TRBJ1-3; D possibly corresponds to TRBD1 (5 bases). There are 15 residues in the CDR3. Per germline, CDR1 SGDLS and CDR2 YYNGEE. V was shortened by 0 bases and J by 0 bases, with 7 bases between the two germline ends. CDR3 loop: CASSVGDFSGNTIYF. CDR3 bases: TGTGCCAGCAGCGTAGGGGACTTCTCTGGAAACACCATATATTTT.

This clonotype was seen a handful of times. The chain joins TRBV7-6 to TRBJ1-1, with D unresolved. This CDR3 has 13 amino acids. Trimming took 1 base from V and 4 from J, leaving 7 bases between them. The V gene's germline CDR1 is SGHVS and CDR2 FNYEAQ. The CDR3 bases are TGTGCCAGCAGCTTAGACAAGGGCACTGAAGCTTTCTTT. Translation gives CASSLDKGTEAFF.

The chain recombines TRBV5-5 with TRBJ2-3, with 8 bases fitting TRBD2. The CDR3 consists of 15 residues. The junction had 11 bases not matched to a gene; V was cut back by 5 bases and J by 6 bases. The germline V gene has CDR1 SGHKS and CDR2 YYEKEE (reference sequence). CDR3 in amino acids: CASSRLSGGMDTQYF. The CDR3 coding sequence is TGTGCCAGCAGTCGCTTGAGCGGGGGAATGGATACGCAGTATTTT. Looking up the rest from reference TRBV5-5 and TRBJ2-3 gives the full variable domain: DAGVTQSPTHLIKTRGQQVTLRCSPISGHKSVSWYQQVLGQGPQFIFQYYEKEERGRGNFPDRFSARQFPNYSSELNVNALLLGDSALYLCASSRLSGGMDTQYFGPGTRLTVL.

V and J are TRBV30 and TRBJ1-3; 11 bases are a match to TRBD1. From germline, CDR1 is GTSNPN and CDR2 SVGIG (reference sequence). V shed 5 bases, J shed 4 bases, and the junction held 4 bases outside the gene matches. The CDR3 sequence is 14 residues long. CDR3 nucleotides: TGTGCCTGGGCGGACAGGGGGCGAGGAAACACCATATATTTT. Encoded protein: CAWADRGRGNTIYF.

The chain couples TRBV20-1 to TRBJ2-1; 11 bases fit TRBD2. CDR1 DFQATT and CDR2 SNEGSKA come from the germline V gene (reference sequence). CDR3 length: 14 residues. V lost 0 bases to trimming and J lost 10 bases; unmatched junction nucleotides: 5. DNA for the CDR3: TGCAGTGCTAGAGACGTAGCGGGGGGGACGGAGCAGTTCTTC. Residues: CSARDVAGGTEQFF.

V gene TRBV7-2 combines with J gene TRBJ2-1; TRBD2 matches 9 bases. Germline V gene sequence: CDR1 SGHTA, CDR2 FQGNSA. The CDR3 sequence is 15 residues long. The V segment lost 1 base and the J segment 6 bases; nucleotides outside the gene matches: 4. The CDR3 loop reads CASSLDTSGRNEQFF. CDR3 nucleotide sequence: TGTGCCAGCAGCTTAGATACTAGCGGGCGCAATGAGCAGTTCTTC. Together with reference TRBV7-2 and TRBJ2-1, the CDR3 gives the full variable domain: GAGVSQSPSNKVTEKGKDVELRCDPISGHTALYWYRQSLGQGLEFLIYFQGNSAPDKSGLPSDRFSAERTGGSVSTLTIQRTQQEDSAVYLCASSLDTSGRNEQFFGPGTRLTVL.

V and J are TRBV11-2 and TRBJ2-7, with D hard to call. The length of the CDR3 is 13 residues. With 6 bases removed from V and 2 bases from J, the gap between germline ends came to 11 bases. Germline V gene sequence: CDR1 SGHAT, CDR2 FQNNGV. The CDR3 reads CASSLGGTYEQYF. CDR3 nucleotide sequence: TGTGCCAGCAGTCTCGGTGGTACCTACGAGCAGTACTTC.

The chain combines TRBV19 with TRBJ1-2, with D hard to call. The CDR3 is made up of 14 amino acids. CDR1 is LNHDA and CDR2 is SQIVND in the germline V gene (reference sequence). V was trimmed by 2 bases and J by 0 bases, leaving 7 bases between them. As DNA, the CDR3 is TGTGCCAGTAGTATAACCATGACTAACTATGGCTACACCTTC. This encodes CASSITMTNYGYTF.